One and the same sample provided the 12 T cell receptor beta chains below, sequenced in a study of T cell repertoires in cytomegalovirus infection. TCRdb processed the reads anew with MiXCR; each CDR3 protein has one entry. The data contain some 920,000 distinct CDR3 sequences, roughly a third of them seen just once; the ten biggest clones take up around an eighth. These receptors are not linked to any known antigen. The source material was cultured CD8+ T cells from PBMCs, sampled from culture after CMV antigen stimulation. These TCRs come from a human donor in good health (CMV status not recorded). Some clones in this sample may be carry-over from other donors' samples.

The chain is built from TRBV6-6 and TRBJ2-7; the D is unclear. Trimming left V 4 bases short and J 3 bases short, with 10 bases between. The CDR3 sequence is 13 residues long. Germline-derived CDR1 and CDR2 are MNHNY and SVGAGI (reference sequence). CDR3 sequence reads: CASSSQTYYEQYV. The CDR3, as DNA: TGTGCCAGCAGTTCTCAGACTTACTACGAGCAGTACGTC.

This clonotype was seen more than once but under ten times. CDR3 sequence: CASSPIHGQHTEAFF. CDR3 nucleotides: TGTGCCAGCAGTCCAATACATGGACAGCACACTGAAGCTTTCTTT. The chain couples TRBV28 to TRBJ1-1; a weak D match, TRBD1 (6 bases). V was cut by 5 bases and J by 3 bases, with 16 bases left in between. This CDR3 has 15 residues. CDR1 and CDR2 (germline): MDHEN, SYDVKM.

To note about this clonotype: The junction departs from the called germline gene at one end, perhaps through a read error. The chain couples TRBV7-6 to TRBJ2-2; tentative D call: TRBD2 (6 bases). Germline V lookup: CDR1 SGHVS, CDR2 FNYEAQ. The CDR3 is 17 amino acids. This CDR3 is CASSLEIGGANTGELFF. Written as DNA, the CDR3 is TGTGCTAGCAGCTTAGAGATCGGGGGTGCTAACACCGGGGAGCTGTTTTTT. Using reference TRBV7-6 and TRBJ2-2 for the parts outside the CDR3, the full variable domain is GAGVSQSPRYKVTKRGQDVALRCDPISGHVSLYWYRQALGQGPEFLTYFNYEAQQDKSGLPNDRFSAERPEGSISTLTIQRTEQRDSAMYRCASSLEIGGANTGELFFGEGSRLTVL.

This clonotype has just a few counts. DNA of the CDR3: TGTGCCACCAGCGAGGGGGCTCAAGAGACCCAGTACTTC. Its protein product is CATSEGAQETQYF. This chain joins TRBV24-1 and TRBJ2-5, with 7 bases fitting TRBD1. Germline CDR1 KGHDR, CDR2 SFDVKD. The trim removed 7 bases at V and 2 bases at J, leaving 3 bases unmatched. This CDR3 contains 13 residues.

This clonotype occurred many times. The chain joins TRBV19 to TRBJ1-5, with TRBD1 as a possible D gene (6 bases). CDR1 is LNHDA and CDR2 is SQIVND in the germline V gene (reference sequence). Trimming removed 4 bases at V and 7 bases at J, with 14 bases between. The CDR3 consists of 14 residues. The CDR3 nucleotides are TGTGCCAGTAGTACAGAACAGGGCAGGCAGCCCCAGCATTTT. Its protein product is CASSTEQGRQPQHF.

This CDR3 reads CASSAEGGNEKLFF. CDR3 DNA sequence: TGTGCCAGCAGCGCCGAGGGGGGGAATGAAAAACTGTTTTTT. V gene TRBV12-3 or TRBV12-4 combines with J gene TRBJ1-4; the D gene is possibly TRBD1 (6 bases). The germline V and J ends were trimmed by 6 bases and 5 bases, with 13 bases remaining between them. The CDR3 loop spans 14 amino acids.

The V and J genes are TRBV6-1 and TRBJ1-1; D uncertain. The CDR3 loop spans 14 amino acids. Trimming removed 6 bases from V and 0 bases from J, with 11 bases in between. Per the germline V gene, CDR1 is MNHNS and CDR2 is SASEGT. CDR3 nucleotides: TGTGCCAGCAGGGAGGGTATTTTGAACACTGAAGCTTTCTTT. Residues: CASREGILNTEAFF.

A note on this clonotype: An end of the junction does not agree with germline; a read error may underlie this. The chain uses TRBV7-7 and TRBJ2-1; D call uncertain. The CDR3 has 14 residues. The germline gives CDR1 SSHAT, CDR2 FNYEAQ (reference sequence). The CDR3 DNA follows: TGTGCTAGCAGCCCCGGGCCTGGATACAATGAGCAGTTCTTC. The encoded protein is CASSPGPGYNEQFF. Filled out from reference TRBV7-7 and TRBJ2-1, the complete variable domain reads GAGVSQSPRYKVTKRGQDVTLRCDPISSHATLYWYQQALGQGPEFLTYFNYEAQPDKSGLPSDRFSAERPEGSISTLTIQRTEQRDSAMYRCASSPGPGYNEQFFGPGTRLTVL.

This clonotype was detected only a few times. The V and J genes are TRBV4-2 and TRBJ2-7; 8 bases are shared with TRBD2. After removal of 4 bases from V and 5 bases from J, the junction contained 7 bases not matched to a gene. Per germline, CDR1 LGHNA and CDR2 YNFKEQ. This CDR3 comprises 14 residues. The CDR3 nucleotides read TGTGCCAGCAGCCCCGGGGGGGGCAGGAACGAGCAGTACTTC. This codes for CASSPGGGRNEQYF.

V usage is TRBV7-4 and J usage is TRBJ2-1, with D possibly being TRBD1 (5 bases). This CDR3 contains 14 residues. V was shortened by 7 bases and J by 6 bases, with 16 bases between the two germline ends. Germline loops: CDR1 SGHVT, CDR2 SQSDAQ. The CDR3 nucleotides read TGTGCCAGCACCACACAGGAAAAACGCAATGAGCAGTTCTTC. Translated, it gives CASTTQEKRNEQFF.

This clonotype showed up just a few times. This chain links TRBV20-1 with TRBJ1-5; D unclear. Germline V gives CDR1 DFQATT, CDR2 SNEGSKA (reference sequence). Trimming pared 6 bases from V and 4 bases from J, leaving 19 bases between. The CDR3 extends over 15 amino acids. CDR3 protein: CSAETRVLSNQPQHF. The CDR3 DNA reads TGCAGTGCCGAGACCCGGGTTTTAAGTAATCAGCCCCAGCATTTT.

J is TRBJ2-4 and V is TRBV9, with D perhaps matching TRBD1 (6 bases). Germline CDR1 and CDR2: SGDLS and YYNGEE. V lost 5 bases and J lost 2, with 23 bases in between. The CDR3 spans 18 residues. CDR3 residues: CASSTDGDTIDPKNIQYF. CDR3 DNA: TGTGCCAGCAGTACCGATGGGGACACCATTGACCCCAAAAACATTCAGTACTTC.